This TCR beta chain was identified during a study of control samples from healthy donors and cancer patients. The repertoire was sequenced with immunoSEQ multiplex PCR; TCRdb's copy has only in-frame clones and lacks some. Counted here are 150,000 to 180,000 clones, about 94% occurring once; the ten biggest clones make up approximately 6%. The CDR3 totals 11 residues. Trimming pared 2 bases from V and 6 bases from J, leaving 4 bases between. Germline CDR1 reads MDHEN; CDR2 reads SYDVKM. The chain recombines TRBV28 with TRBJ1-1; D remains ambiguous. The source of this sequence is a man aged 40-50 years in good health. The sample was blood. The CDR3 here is CASSLRAEAFF. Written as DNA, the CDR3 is TGTGCCAGCAGTTTACGGGCTGAAGCTTTCTTT.